The 25 T cell receptor beta chains given below trace back to one sample, sequenced in a study of CD8 T cells in ankylosing spondylitis. TCRdb ran MiXCR on the 5' RACE reads and lists one entry per CDR3 protein. Of around 770,000 distinct CDR3 sequences in the sample, roughly 20% are singletons; the top ten hold around a fifth. Study conclusions and caveats: Characteristic, it appeared, of ankylosing spondylitis blood was a TCR beta motif of several highly homologous variants.

Their antigens are not known. Source material: blood, either unsorted or a sorted T cell fraction (not recorded which). These receptors were taken from a male donor with ankylosing spondylitis.

This clonotype was seen more than once but under ten times. V usage is TRBV5-1 and J usage is TRBJ2-1; D is perhaps TRBD1 or TRBD2 (6 bases each). The CDR3 has 14 amino acids. V was trimmed by 2 bases and J by 5 bases, leaving 11 bases between them. Germline V gene sequence: CDR1 SGHRS, CDR2 YFSETQ. The DNA of the CDR3 is TGCGCCAGCAGCTTTCCGGGGGCAAACAATGAGCAGTTCTTC. It encodes CASSFPGANNEQFF.

The gene calls are TRBV6-1 and TRBJ2-1; D is unclear. Trimming removed 5 bases at V and 3 bases at J, with 8 bases between. The length of the CDR3 is 13 residues. The V gene's germline CDR1 is MNHNS and CDR2 SASEGT. CDR3 protein: CASSRYYYNEQFF. CDR3 in DNA: TGTGCCAGCAGTCGATATTACTACAATGAGCAGTTCTTC.

This clonotype turned up a few times. Because the CDR3's place on the DNA is in doubt, the DNA is left out and the CDR3 is given as listed by TCRdb. V usage is TRBV27 and J usage is TRBJ1-2. Germline CDR1 and CDR2: MNHEY and SMNVEV (reference sequence). The CDR3 is 14 residues long, ends included. CDR3 protein: CASSSSQANYGYTF.

The rearrangement joins TRBV7-2 to TRBJ1-1; tentatively, D is TRBD1 (6 bases). Trimming left V 3 bases short and J 4 bases short, with 12 bases between. CDR1 SGHTA and CDR2 FQGNSA come from the germline V gene. This CDR3 spans 14 amino acids. DNA of the CDR3: TGTGCCAGCAGCTTTCACAGGGTGGGCACTGAAGCTTTCTTT. This codes for CASSFHRVGTEAFF.

V and J are TRBV18 and TRBJ2-3, with 12 bases aligning to TRBD2. Trimming cost V 5 bases and J 4 bases; bases outside gene matches: 7. Germline-derived CDR1 and CDR2 are KGHSH and LQKENI. The CDR3 length is 16 residues. This CDR3 reads CASSSPSGRAADTQYF. The CDR3 DNA sequence: TGTGCCAGCTCATCCCCTAGCGGGAGGGCCGCAGATACGCAGTATTTT.

The chain employs TRBV28 and TRBJ2-2; no definite D call. Germline CDR1 reads MDHEN; CDR2 reads SYDVKM. Deletions cut 6 bases from V and 8 bases from J, with 10 bases between. This CDR3 spans 12 amino acids. This chain's CDR3 is CASSTQLGELFF. CDR3 in DNA: TGTGCCAGCAGCACACAATTGGGGGAGCTGTTTTTT.

Ten or more counts support this clonotype. The chain employs TRBV5-1 and TRBJ2-1; TRBD1 might be the D (6 bases). V lost 0 bases and J 3 bases, leaving 7 bases between the germline ends. This CDR3 region has 14 residues. Germline V gives CDR1 SGHRS, CDR2 YFSETQ. The CDR3 DNA reads TGCGCCAGCAGCTTGGACAGGGACTACAATGAGCAGTTCTTC. Protein: CASSLDRDYNEQFF.

This clonotype appeared a few times. The rearrangement joins TRBV28 to TRBJ2-1, with D tentatively TRBD2 (7 bases). CDR3 size: 16 residues. Per germline, CDR1 MDHEN and CDR2 SYDVKM. The V gene lost 3 bases and the J gene lost 1 base, with 13 bases spanning the gap. This CDR3 reads CASSLGAGVSYNEQFF. In nucleotides, the CDR3 is TGTGCCAGCAGTTTGGGGGCGGGAGTGTCCTACAATGAGCAGTTCTTC.

This clonotype was recorded at least ten times. This chain joins TRBV12-3 or TRBV12-4 and TRBJ1-2, with a tentative D call TRBD1 (6 bases). V shed 6 bases and J shed 2 bases, with 13 bases lying between them. The CDR3 is 14 residues long. This chain's CDR3 is CASSPTTGNYGYTF. CDR3 bases: TGTGCCAGCAGCCCAACAACAGGGAACTATGGCTACACCTTC.

This clonotype has just a few counts. The chain is built from TRBV7-8 and TRBJ2-7, with D possibly matching TRBD2 (6 bases). CDR1 is SGHVS, CDR2 FQNEAQ, per germline. The V end was cut by 0 bases, the J end by 4 bases, with 16 bases between. This CDR3 is 16 amino acids long. CDR3 sequence reads: CASSLAGIGGDYEQYF. For the CDR3, the DNA is TGTGCCAGCAGCTTAGCGGGAATTGGAGGGGATTACGAGCAGTACTTC.

The chain couples TRBV2 to TRBJ2-1, with TRBD2 identical over 12 bases. Trimming at V came to 3 bases and at J to 5 bases, leaving 8 bases not matched to a gene. Looked up from germline, CDR1 is SNHLY and CDR2 is FYNNEI. The CDR3 runs 17 residues. The DNA of the CDR3 is TGTGCCAGCAGTGAGCTAGCGGGAGGGCCGGGGGACAATGAGCAGTTCTTC. Protein: CASSELAGGPGDNEQFF.

This clonotype was counted a few times. The rearrangement uses TRBV7-8 and TRBJ1-1; D is perhaps TRBD1 (5 bases). Deletions cut 1 base from V and 3 bases from J, with 12 bases between. The CDR3 extends over 15 amino acids. Germline-derived CDR1 and CDR2 are SGHVS and FQNEAQ. Here the CDR3 reads CASSLGGGGDTEAFF. The CDR3, as DNA: TGTGCCAGCAGCTTAGGGGGCGGAGGGGACACTGAAGCTTTCTTT. Together with reference TRBV7-8 and TRBJ1-1, the CDR3 gives the full variable domain: GAGVSQSPRYKVAKRGQDVALRCDPISGHVSLFWYQQALGQGPEFLTYFQNEAQLDKSGLPSDRFFAERPEGSVSTLKIQRTQQEDSAVYLCASSLGGGGDTEAFFGQGTRLTVV.

This clonotype was seen ten or more times. This chain joins TRBV12-3 or TRBV12-4 and TRBJ1-3; 8 bases match TRBD1. CDR3 length: 18 amino acids. The trim removed 5 bases at V and 0 bases at J, leaving 12 bases unmatched. CDR3 loop: CASSRQGARTLSGNTIYF. The DNA for the CDR3 is TGTGCCAGCAGTCGTCAGGGGGCGAGGACTCTCTCTGGAAACACCATATATTTT.

There are a few counts of this clonotype. The chain recombines TRBV12-3 or TRBV12-4 with TRBJ1-1; D perhaps matches TRBD1 (5 bases). The CDR3 is made up of 17 amino acids. V lost 0 bases and J lost 7, with 21 bases in between. CDR3 sequence reads: CASSLALGWAVRGEAFF. CDR3 DNA sequence: TGTGCCAGCAGTTTAGCGCTCGGTTGGGCGGTGAGGGGTGAAGCTTTCTTT.

This clonotype has at least ten counts. The V call is TRBV29-1, the J call TRBJ2-7, with D maybe TRBD1 (5 bases). The CDR3 is made up of 13 amino acids. Germline CDR1 is SQVTM and CDR2 is ANQGSEA. V lost 4 bases and J lost 1, with 11 bases in between. The DNA of the CDR3 is TGCAGCGTTGCGCAGGGCAGTTCCTACGAGCAGTACTTC. This gives the protein CSVAQGSSYEQYF.

This clonotype was observed a few times. V is TRBV5-1 and J is TRBJ1-1; D uncertain. CDR3 length: 13 residues. Germline values: CDR1 SGHRS, CDR2 YFSETQ. Deletions cut 0 bases from V and 4 bases from J, with 7 bases between. CDR3 nucleotide sequence: TGCGCCAGCAGCTTGGATGCGACCACTGAAGCTTTCTTT. As protein: CASSLDATTEAFF.

The V gene is TRBV20-1, the J gene TRBJ2-7; possibly TRBD2 for D (5 bases). The V end was cut by 6 bases, the J end by 0 bases, with 12 bases between. The CDR3 has 13 residues. Germline lookup yields CDR1 DFQATT and CDR2 SNEGSKA (reference sequence). The CDR3 DNA reads as TGCAGTGCCAGGACTTACTTCTCCTACGAGCAGTACTTC. Its translation is CSARTYFSYEQYF.

This CDR3 is CASSLKGGRNTEAFF. The CDR3 DNA is TGTGCCAGCAGCTTAAAGGGTGGCAGGAACACTGAAGCTTTCTTT. The rearrangement links TRBV7-6 to TRBJ1-1; D call uncertain. CDR3 size: 15 residues. CDR1 is SGHVS, CDR2 FNYEAQ, per germline. The V end was cut by 2 bases, the J end by 1 base, with 11 bases between.

The chain has TRBV4-2 and TRBJ1-2; D call uncertain. From germline, CDR1 is LGHNA and CDR2 YNFKEQ. V was trimmed by 0 bases and J by 2 bases, leaving 10 bases between them. CDR3 size: 15 residues. CDR3 bases: TGTGCCAGCAGCCAAGATAGGTCGGGAAACTATGGCTACACCTTC. This sequence encodes CASSQDRSGNYGYTF.

This rearrangement joins TRBV13 to TRBJ2-1; 8 bases are a match to TRBD2. The CDR3 loop spans 15 amino acids. The V gene end was trimmed by 5 bases and the J gene end by 5 bases; junction bases not matched to a gene: 8. Germline V lookup: CDR1 PRHDT, CDR2 FYEKMQ (reference sequence). CDR3 DNA: TGTGCCAGCAGCCCAACCCGACTAGCGCACAATGAGCAGTTCTTC. Translating it yields CASSPTRLAHNEQFF.

In its sample, this clonotype was seen a few times. V and J are TRBV4-1 and TRBJ2-7, with a weak D call TRBD2 (6 bases). V lost 1 base and J 0 bases, leaving 13 bases between the germline ends. The CDR3 length is 16 residues. The germline V gene encodes CDR1 MGHRA and CDR2 YSYEKL. CDR3 loop: CASSQGTGESSYEQYF. CDR3 sequence (DNA): TGCGCCAGCAGCCAAGGGACGGGGGAGAGCTCCTACGAGCAGTACTTC.

The J gene is TRBJ1-2, the V gene TRBV15, with unresolved D. The V and J ends lost 0 bases and 8 bases respectively, with 16 bases between them. In germline, CDR1 is LNHNV, CDR2 YYDKDF (reference sequence). The CDR3 length is 15 residues. CDR3 sequence (DNA): TGTGCCACCAGCAGAGATAACACCGCAGCTATGGGCTACACCTTC. This translates into CATSRDNTAAMGYTF.

This chain joins TRBV4-2 and TRBJ2-3; tentatively, D is TRBD2 (7 bases). Germline V CDR1 and CDR2: LGHNA, YNFKEQ. The V end lost 3 bases, the J end lost 6 bases, and 22 bases lay between the germline ends. The CDR3 extends over 17 amino acids. CDR3 residues: CASSHTGGGLAADTQYF. The CDR3 DNA reads TGTGCCAGCAGCCATACTGGAGGGGGTCTAGCGGCGGATACGCAGTATTTT.

This clonotype has a handful of counts. The chain combines TRBV4-2 with TRBJ2-2, with TRBD1 matching 8 bases. Germline CDR1 reads LGHNA; CDR2 reads YNFKEQ. CDR3 length: 17 residues. Trimming removed 2 bases from V and 5 bases from J; junction bases left unmatched: 10. The CDR3: CASSQNRAGGLTGELFF. For the CDR3, the DNA is TGTGCCAGCAGCCAAAATCGGGCAGGGGGCTTGACCGGGGAGCTGTTTTTT.

In this sample, this clonotype turned up a few times. V usage is TRBV27 and J usage is TRBJ2-7, with 10 bases aligning to TRBD2. The CDR3 is made up of 13 amino acids. Germline loops: CDR1 MNHEY, CDR2 SMNVEV (reference sequence). V was pared by 4 bases and J by 7 bases, with 4 bases of the junction left unmatched. The CDR3 here is CASSSAGGREQYF. The CDR3 nucleotides are TGTGCCAGCAGTTCAGCGGGAGGGCGGGAGCAGTACTTC.